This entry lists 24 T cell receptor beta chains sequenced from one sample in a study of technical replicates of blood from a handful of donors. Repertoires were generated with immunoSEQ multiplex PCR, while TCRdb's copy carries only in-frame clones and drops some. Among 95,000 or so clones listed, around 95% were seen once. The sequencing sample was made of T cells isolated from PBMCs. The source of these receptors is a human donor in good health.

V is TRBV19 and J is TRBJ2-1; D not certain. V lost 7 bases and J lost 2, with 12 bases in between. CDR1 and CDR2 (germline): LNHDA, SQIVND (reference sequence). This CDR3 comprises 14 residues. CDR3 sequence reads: CASKKDTTYNEQFF. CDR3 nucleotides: TGTGCCAGTAAAAAAGACACAACCTACAATGAGCAGTTCTTC.

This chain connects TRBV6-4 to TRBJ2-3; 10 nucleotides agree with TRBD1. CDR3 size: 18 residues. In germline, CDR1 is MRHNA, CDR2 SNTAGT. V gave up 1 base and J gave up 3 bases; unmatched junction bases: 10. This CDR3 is CASSDWRTGGRETDTQYF. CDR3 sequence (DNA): TGTGCCAGCAGTGACTGGCGGACAGGGGGGCGCGAAACAGATACGCAGTATTTT.

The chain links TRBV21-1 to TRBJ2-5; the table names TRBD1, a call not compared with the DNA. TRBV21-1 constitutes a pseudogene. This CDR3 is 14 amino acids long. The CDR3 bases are TGTGCCAGCAGCAAAAGCAGGGCCTGGGAGACCCAGTACTTC. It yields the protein CASSKSRAWETQYF.

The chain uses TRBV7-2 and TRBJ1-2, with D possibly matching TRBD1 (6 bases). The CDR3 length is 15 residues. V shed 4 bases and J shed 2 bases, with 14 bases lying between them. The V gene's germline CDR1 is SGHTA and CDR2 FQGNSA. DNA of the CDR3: TGTGCCAGCAGCTCTAACCAGGGGAGAAACTATGGCTACACCTTC. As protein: CASSSNQGRNYGYTF.

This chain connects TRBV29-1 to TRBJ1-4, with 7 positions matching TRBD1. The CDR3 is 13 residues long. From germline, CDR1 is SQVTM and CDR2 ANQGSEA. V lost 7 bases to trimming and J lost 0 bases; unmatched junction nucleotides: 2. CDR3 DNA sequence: TGCAGCGCAGGGGGTACAACTAATGAAAAACTGTTTTTT. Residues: CSAGGTTNEKLFF. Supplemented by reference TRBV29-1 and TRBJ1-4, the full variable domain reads SAVISQKPSRDICQRGTSLTIQCQVDSQVTMMFWYRQQPGQSLTLIATANQGSEATYESGFVIDKFPISRPNLTFSTLTVSNMSPEDSSIYLCSAGGTTNEKLFFGSGTQLSVL.

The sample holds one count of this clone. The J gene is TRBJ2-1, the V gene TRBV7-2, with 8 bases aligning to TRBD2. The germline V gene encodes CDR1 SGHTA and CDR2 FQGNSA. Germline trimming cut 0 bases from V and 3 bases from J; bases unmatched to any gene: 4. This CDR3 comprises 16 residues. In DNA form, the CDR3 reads TGTGCCAGCAGCTTAGCGAGCGGGAGAGGCTACAATGAGCAGTTCTTC. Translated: CASSLASGRGYNEQFF.

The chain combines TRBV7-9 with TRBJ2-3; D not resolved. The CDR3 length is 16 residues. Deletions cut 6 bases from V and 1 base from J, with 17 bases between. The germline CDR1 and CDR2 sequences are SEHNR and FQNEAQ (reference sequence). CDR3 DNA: TGTGCCAGCAGGCCTACTGATTATCTCGGCACAGATACGCAGTATTTT. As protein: CASRPTDYLGTDTQYF.

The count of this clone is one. The CDR3 here is CASSDRMFSGETDTQYF. The CDR3 DNA reads TGTGCCAGCAGTGACCGAATGTTTAGCGGAGAAACAGATACGCAGTATTTT. J is TRBJ2-3 and V is TRBV6-1; TRBD2 is a possible D gene (6 bases). The CDR3 length is 17 residues. The germline V gene encodes CDR1 MNHNS and CDR2 SASEGT. With 3 bases removed from V and 3 bases from J, the gap between germline ends came to 19 bases.

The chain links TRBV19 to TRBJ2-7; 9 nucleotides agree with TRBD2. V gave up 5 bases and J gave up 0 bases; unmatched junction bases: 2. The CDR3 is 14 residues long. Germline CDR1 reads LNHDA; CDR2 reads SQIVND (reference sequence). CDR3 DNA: TGTGCCAGTAGTCCTAGCGGGACCTCCTACGAGCAGTACTTC. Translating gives CASSPSGTSYEQYF.

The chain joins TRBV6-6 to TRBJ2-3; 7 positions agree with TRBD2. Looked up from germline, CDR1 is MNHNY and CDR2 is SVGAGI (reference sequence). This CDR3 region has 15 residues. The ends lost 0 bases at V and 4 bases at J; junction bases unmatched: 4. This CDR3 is CASSYSAGAPDTQYF. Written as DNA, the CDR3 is TGTGCCAGCAGTTACTCGGCGGGAGCCCCAGATACGCAGTATTTT.

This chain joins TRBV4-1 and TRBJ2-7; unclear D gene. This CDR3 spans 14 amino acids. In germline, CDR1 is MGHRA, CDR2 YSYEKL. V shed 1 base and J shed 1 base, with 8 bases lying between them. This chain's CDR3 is CASSQGGVSYEQYF. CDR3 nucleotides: TGCGCCAGCAGCCAAGGCGGCGTATCCTACGAGCAGTACTTC.

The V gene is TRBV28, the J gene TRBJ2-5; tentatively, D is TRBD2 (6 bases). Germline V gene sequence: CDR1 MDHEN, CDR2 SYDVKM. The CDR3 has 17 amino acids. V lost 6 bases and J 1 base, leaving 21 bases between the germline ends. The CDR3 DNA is TGTGCCAGCAGAAGGGCGGGGTTCTCGGTGGTCCAAGAGACCCAGTACTTC. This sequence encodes CASRRAGFSVVQETQYF.

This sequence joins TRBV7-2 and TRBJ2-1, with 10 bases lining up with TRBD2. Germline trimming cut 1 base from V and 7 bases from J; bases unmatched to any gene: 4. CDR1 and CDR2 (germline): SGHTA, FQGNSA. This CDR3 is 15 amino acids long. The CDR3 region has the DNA TGTGCCAGCAGCTTAGGGCCTAGCGGGAGTAATGAGCAGTTCTTC. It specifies CASSLGPSGSNEQFF.

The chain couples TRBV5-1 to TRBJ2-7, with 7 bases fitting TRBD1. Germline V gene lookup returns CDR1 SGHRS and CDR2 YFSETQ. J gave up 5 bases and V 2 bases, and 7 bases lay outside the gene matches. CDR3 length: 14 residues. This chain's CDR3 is CASSLAMTGHEQYF. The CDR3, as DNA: TGCGCCAGCAGCTTAGCAATGACAGGGCACGAGCAGTACTTC.

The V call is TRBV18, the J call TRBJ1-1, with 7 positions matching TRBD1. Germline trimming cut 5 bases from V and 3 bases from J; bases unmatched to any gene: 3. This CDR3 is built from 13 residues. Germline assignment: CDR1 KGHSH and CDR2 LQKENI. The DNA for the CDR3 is TGTGCCAGCTCAAAAGGACAGGACACTGAAGCTTTCTTT. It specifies CASSKGQDTEAFF.

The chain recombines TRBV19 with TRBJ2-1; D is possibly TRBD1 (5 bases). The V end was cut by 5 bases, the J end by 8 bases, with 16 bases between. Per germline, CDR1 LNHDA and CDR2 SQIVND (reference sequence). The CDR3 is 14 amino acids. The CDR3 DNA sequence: TGTGCCAGTAGTCCCCGCGTAGTAGGGGATGAGCAGTTCTTC. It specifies CASSPRVVGDEQFF.

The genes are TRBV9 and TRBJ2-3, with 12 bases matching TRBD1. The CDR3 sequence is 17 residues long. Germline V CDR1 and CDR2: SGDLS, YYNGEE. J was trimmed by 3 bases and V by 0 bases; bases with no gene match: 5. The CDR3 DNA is TGTGCCAGCAGCGTAGAGGGACAGGGGGCTCGGACAGATACGCAGTATTTT. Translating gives CASSVEGQGARTDTQYF.

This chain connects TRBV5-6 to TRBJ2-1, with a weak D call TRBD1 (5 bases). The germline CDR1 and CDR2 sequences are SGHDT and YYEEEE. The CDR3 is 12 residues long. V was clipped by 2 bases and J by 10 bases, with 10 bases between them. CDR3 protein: CASSFGALEQFF. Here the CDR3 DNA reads TGTGCCAGCAGCTTTGGGGCCTTAGAGCAGTTCTTC.

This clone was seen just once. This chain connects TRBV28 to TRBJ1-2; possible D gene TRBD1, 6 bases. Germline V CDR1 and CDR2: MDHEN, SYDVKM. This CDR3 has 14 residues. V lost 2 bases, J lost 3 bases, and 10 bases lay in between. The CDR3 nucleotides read TGTGCCAGCAGTTTACCAGGGGAGCACTATGGCTACACCTTC. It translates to CASSLPGEHYGYTF.

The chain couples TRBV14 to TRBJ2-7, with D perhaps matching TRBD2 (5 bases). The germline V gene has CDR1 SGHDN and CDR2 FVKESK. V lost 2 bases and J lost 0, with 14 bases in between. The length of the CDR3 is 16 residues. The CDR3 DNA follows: TGTGCCAGCAGCCAACGAGGGTGGAGGAGCTCCTACGAGCAGTACTTC. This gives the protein CASSQRGWRSSYEQYF.

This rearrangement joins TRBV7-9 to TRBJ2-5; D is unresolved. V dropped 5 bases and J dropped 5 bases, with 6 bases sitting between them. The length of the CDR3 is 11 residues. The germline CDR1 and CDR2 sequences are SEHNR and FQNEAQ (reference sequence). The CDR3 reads CASSHIETQYF. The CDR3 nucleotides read TGTGCCAGCAGCCACATCGAGACCCAGTACTTC.

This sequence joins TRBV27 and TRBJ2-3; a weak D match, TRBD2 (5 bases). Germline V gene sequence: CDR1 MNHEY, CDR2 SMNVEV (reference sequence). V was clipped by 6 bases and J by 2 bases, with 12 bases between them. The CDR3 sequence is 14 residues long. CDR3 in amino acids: CASRFRADTDTQYF. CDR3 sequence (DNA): TGTGCCAGCAGATTCCGAGCGGACACAGATACGCAGTATTTT.

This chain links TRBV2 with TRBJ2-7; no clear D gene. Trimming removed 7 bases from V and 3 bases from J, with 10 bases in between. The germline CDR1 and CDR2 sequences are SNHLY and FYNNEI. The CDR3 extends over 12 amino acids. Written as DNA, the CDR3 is TGTGCCAGCAAGTCTCAGATCTACGAGCAGTACTTC. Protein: CASKSQIYEQYF.

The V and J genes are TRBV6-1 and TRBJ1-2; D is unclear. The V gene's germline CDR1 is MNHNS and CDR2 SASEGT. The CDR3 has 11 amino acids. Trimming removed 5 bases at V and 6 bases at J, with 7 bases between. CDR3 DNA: TGTGCCAGCAGTTGGGCGAATGGCTACACCTTC. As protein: CASSWANGYTF.